This TCR beta chain was identified during a study of shared clonotypes between healthy human individuals. Turning to this clone: Antigen specificity is unknown.

Germline CDR1 MGHRA, CDR2 YSYEKL. This CDR3 region has 14 residues. Germline trimming cut 4 bases from V and 5 bases from J; bases unmatched to any gene: 2. Cells designated naive CD8 were CD45RO-negative and were positively selected for CCR7, with terminally differentiated effector memory CD45RA+ cells excluded. The study, taken as a whole, reports: Sequencing depth was expected to influence donor clonotype sharing. Represented diversity (both genetic and exposure-history) was limited by the small number of donors.

When replicate PCRs were run on sorted subsets, they used about 200 ng DNA, roughly 30,000 T cell genomes. As processed by the authors: Quality scores were absent from the junction-only immunoSEQ sequences, so filtering differed. Here immunoSEQ multiplex PCR was the method, and the copy in TCRdb shows in-frame clones only, minus some. That table supplies the V and J calls and clone size; D and trimming were determined from the DNA. The sample carries hundreds of thousands of clones, roughly 96% recorded once. Sequencing was performed on naive CD8+ T cells sorted from blood. This TCR came from a woman aged 25 to 39 in good health. The chain couples TRBV4-1 to TRBJ2-5, with 12 bases matching TRBD2. The CDR3 DNA is TGCGCCAGCAGCCTGACTAGCGGGAGCGAGACCCAGTACTTC. This sequence encodes CASSLTSGSETQYF.